The 23 T cell receptor beta chains given below trace back to one sample, sequenced in a study of cytomegalovirus exposure and HLA in healthy donors. It was with 60 Vbeta and 13 Jbeta primers that the PCR ran. Clones were sequenced by immunoSEQ multiplex PCR, and TCRdb holds only the in-frame ones, with some missing. The table has 150,000 to 200,000 clones, approximately 83% seen once. Material: PBMCs. The receptors here all came from a man aged 18-30 years in good health and CMV-seropositive.

The CDR3 sequence: CASSPGTGLGYTF. As DNA, the CDR3 is TGTGCCAGCAGCCCTGGGACAGGCTTAGGCTACACCTTC. The chain carries TRBV7-9 and TRBJ1-2; TRBD1 matches at 8 bases. This CDR3 region has 13 residues. Germline assignment: CDR1 SEHNR and CDR2 FQNEAQ (reference sequence). V was clipped by 5 bases and J by 8 bases; unmatched bases: 7.

This chain joins TRBV6-1 and TRBJ2-5, with 10 bases that match TRBD1. The J call may be incorrect, as the DNA end agrees better with TRBJ2-7. CDR3 length: 16 amino acids. The germline gives CDR1 MNHNS, CDR2 SASEGT. CDR3 sequence: CASSARDRGIPYEQYF. CDR3 nucleotide sequence: TGTGCCAGCAGTGCCCGGGACAGGGGAATCCCCTACGAGCAGTACTTC.

The gene calls are TRBV11-2 and TRBJ2-3; D might be TRBD2 (6 bases). This CDR3 comprises 19 residues. The ends were cut back, 0 bases at V and 0 bases at J, with 19 bases in the middle. CDR1 is SGHAT and CDR2 is FQNNGV in the germline V gene. Here the CDR3 reads CASSLDAWRGTASTDTQYF. The CDR3 bases are TGTGCCAGCAGCTTAGATGCTTGGCGTGGGACTGCTAGCACAGATACGCAGTATTTT.

The gene calls are TRBV18 and TRBJ1-2, with D uncertain. Germline CDR1 is KGHSH and CDR2 is LQKENI. This CDR3 contains 16 residues. Deletions cut 3 bases from V and 2 bases from J, with 16 bases between. This chain's CDR3 is CASSPVEAGLNYGYTF. The CDR3 region has the DNA TGTGCCAGCTCACCGGTTGAGGCAGGACTGAACTATGGCTACACCTTC.

The rearrangement links TRBV4-1 to TRBJ1-4; 9 positions match TRBD1. The trim removed 3 bases at V and 7 bases at J, leaving 3 bases unmatched. This CDR3 has 14 amino acids. In germline, CDR1 is MGHRA, CDR2 YSYEKL. The CDR3 loop reads CASSHLTGGEKLFF. In DNA, the CDR3 is TGCGCCAGCAGCCACTTGACAGGGGGTGAAAAACTGTTTTTT.

This clone was seen a few times. The chain is built from TRBV5-1 and TRBJ1-6; D unclear. The CDR3 spans 13 residues. Per germline, CDR1 SGHRS and CDR2 YFSETQ. The V end lost 3 bases, the J end lost 8 bases, and 9 bases lay between the germline ends. CDR3 region: CASSSLPDSPLHF. Here the CDR3 DNA reads TGCGCCAGCAGCTCCCTCCCGGATTCACCCCTCCACTTT.

V usage is TRBV27 and J usage is TRBJ2-3; the D gene is possibly TRBD2 (5 bases). V was trimmed by 2 bases and J by 1 base, leaving 13 bases between them. This CDR3 region has 16 residues. In germline, CDR1 is MNHEY, CDR2 SMNVEV (reference sequence). CDR3 sequence (DNA): TGTGCCAGCAGTTTAATCCGGCTAGCTGGCACAGATACGCAGTATTTT. It translates to CASSLIRLAGTDTQYF.

The chain uses TRBV5-6 and TRBJ1-2; 7 bases match TRBD1. CDR1 is SGHDT and CDR2 is YYEEEE in the germline V gene. J was trimmed by 3 bases and V by 3 bases; bases with no gene match: 2. This CDR3 contains 13 residues. Here the CDR3 DNA reads TGTGCCAGCAGCTCGCAGGGGGACTATGGCTACACCTTC. Translated: CASSSQGDYGYTF.

The chain employs TRBV27 and TRBJ1-2; possible D gene TRBD1, 5 bases. Trimming pared 0 bases from V and 6 bases from J, leaving 8 bases between. CDR3 length equals 13 residues. Germline CDR1 is MNHEY and CDR2 is SMNVEV (reference sequence). CDR3 sequence (DNA): TGTGCCAGCAGTTTATCAGGGGCGGATGGCTACACCTTC. It yields the protein CASSLSGADGYTF.

V usage is TRBV7-2 and J usage is TRBJ1-2; 12 bases map to TRBD1. Trimming took 1 base from V and 11 from J; bases not matched to a gene: 5. Germline V gene sequence: CDR1 SGHTA, CDR2 FQGNSA. This CDR3 is 14 amino acids long. The CDR3 here is CASSLGGQGARYTF. In DNA, the CDR3 is TGTGCCAGCAGCTTAGGGGGACAGGGGGCTCGGTACACCTTC.

A word on this clone: One junction end disagrees with the germline gene, perhaps due to a read error. The V call is TRBV7-9, the J call TRBJ1-6, with 9 nucleotides matching TRBD1. Germline lookup yields CDR1 SEHNR and CDR2 FQNEAQ (reference sequence). The CDR3 is 16 amino acids. CDR3 amino acids: CSSSQGQGIYNSPLHF. The DNA of the CDR3 is TGTTCCAGCAGCCAGGGACAGGGTATCTATAATTCACCCCTCCACTTT.

The chain joins TRBV4-2 to TRBJ1-5; D is perhaps TRBD1 (6 bases). CDR1 and CDR2 from the germline V gene are LGHNA and YNFKEQ. The V end was cut by 0 bases, the J end by 0 bases, with 24 bases between. The CDR3 runs 21 residues. CDR3: CASSQDPGGLAGANSNQPQHF. The CDR3 DNA sequence: TGTGCCAGCAGCCAAGATCCCGGCGGGCTGGCAGGGGCTAATAGCAATCAGCCCCAGCATTTT.

This chain links TRBV2 with TRBJ2-3, with D unresolved. Per the germline V gene, CDR1 is SNHLY and CDR2 is FYNNEI. The CDR3 is 15 residues long. V lost 3 bases to trimming and J lost 3 bases, with 13 bases between them. The CDR3 loop reads CASSEIPSGTDTQYF. The CDR3, as DNA: TGTGCCAGCAGTGAGATTCCCTCAGGTACAGATACGCAGTATTTT.

The chain couples TRBV2 to TRBJ2-7; D is undetermined. Germline V gives CDR1 SNHLY, CDR2 FYNNEI. V lost 4 bases to trimming and J lost 4 bases, with 5 bases between them. The CDR3 is 11 residues long. The CDR3 spells CASSASYEQYF. For the CDR3, the DNA is TGTGCCAGCAGTGCCTCTTACGAGCAGTACTTC.

The chain is built from TRBV30 and TRBJ2-5, with 13 bases that match TRBD2. With V trimmed by 3 bases and J by 5 bases, 3 bases remained unmatched. CDR1 GTSNPN and CDR2 SVGIG come from the germline V gene (reference sequence). The CDR3 loop spans 14 amino acids. The CDR3 DNA is TGTGCCTGGAGCCTGACTAGCGGGGGGGAGACCCAGTACTTC. This gives the protein CAWSLTSGGETQYF.

The chain uses TRBV5-1 and TRBJ1-5; D is ambiguous. Germline CDR1 is SGHRS and CDR2 is YFSETQ. There are 16 residues in the CDR3. V lost 0 bases to trimming and J lost 3 bases, with 13 bases between them. The chain's CDR3 is CASSLGEHPNNQPQHF. CDR3 in DNA: TGCGCCAGCAGCTTGGGTGAACACCCGAACAATCAGCCCCAGCATTTT.

V gene TRBV7-2 combines with J gene TRBJ2-5; D might be TRBD1 (5 bases). The end of the DNA fits TRBJ2-7 better, so the J call may be wrong. Germline V gene sequence: CDR1 SGHTA, CDR2 FQGNSA. This CDR3 is built from 14 residues. The CDR3 loop is CASSLDQGCCEQYF. The CDR3 DNA sequence: TGTGCCAGCAGCTTAGACCAGGGATGCTGCGAGCAGTACTTC.

This chain uses TRBV10-3 with TRBJ1-4; the D is unclear. The V and J ends lost 2 bases and 8 bases respectively, with 9 bases between them. The V gene's germline CDR1 is ENHRY and CDR2 SYGVKD. The CDR3 sequence is 13 residues long. The CDR3 coding sequence is TGTGCCATCAGTGAGGAGTTGCGAGAAAAACTGTTTTTT. The encoded protein is CAISEELREKLFF.

The gene calls are TRBV15 and TRBJ2-5; TRBD1 aligns across 9 bases. J gave up 5 bases and V 0 bases, and 10 bases lay outside the gene matches. Germline V gene data show CDR1 as LNHNV and CDR2 as YYDKDF (reference sequence). The CDR3 has 17 residues. The CDR3 sequence is CATSRDWTGTGRETQYF. CDR3 DNA: TGTGCCACCAGCAGAGACTGGACTGGGACAGGGAGGGAGACCCAGTACTTC.

The chain recombines TRBV10-1 with TRBJ2-1; 13 nucleotides agree with TRBD2. The germline CDR1 and CDR2 sequences are WNHNN and SYGVQD (reference sequence). The CDR3 runs to 15 residues. Losses at the gene ends were 3 bases for V and 7 bases for J; bases not matched to a gene: 3. DNA of the CDR3: TGCGCCAGCAGTGAAGGGACTAGCGGGGTAAATGAGCAGTTCTTC. Translation gives CASSEGTSGVNEQFF.

The rearrangement joins TRBV9 to TRBJ1-4; TRBD1 agrees at 9 bases. V lost 5 bases to trimming and J lost 12 bases; unmatched junction nucleotides: 5. The CDR3 sequence is 12 residues long. Germline lookup yields CDR1 SGDLS and CDR2 YYNGEE. The CDR3: CASSVDRGELFF. CDR3 coding DNA: TGTGCCAGCAGTGTCGACAGGGGGGAACTGTTTTTT.

V is TRBV5-1 and J is TRBJ1-2, with 7 bases that match TRBD1. J lost 4 bases, V lost 6 bases, and 18 bases had no gene match. This CDR3 comprises 17 residues. Germline V gene lookup returns CDR1 SGHRS and CDR2 YFSETQ. The CDR3 DNA sequence: TGCGCCAGCACCGAATCAGGGGGACCCCTAGTTGGCTATGGCTACACCTTC. Encoded protein: CASTESGGPLVGYGYTF.

The chain is built from TRBV5-4 and TRBJ2-5, with TRBD2 as a possible D gene (5 bases). Germline CDR1 and CDR2: SGHNT and YYREEE (reference sequence). This CDR3 spans 14 amino acids. V was shortened by 2 bases and J by 5 bases, with 13 bases between the two germline ends. For the CDR3, the DNA is TGTGCCAGCAGCTTCCGGGATAGAGTTGAGACCCAGTACTTC. It specifies CASSFRDRVETQYF.